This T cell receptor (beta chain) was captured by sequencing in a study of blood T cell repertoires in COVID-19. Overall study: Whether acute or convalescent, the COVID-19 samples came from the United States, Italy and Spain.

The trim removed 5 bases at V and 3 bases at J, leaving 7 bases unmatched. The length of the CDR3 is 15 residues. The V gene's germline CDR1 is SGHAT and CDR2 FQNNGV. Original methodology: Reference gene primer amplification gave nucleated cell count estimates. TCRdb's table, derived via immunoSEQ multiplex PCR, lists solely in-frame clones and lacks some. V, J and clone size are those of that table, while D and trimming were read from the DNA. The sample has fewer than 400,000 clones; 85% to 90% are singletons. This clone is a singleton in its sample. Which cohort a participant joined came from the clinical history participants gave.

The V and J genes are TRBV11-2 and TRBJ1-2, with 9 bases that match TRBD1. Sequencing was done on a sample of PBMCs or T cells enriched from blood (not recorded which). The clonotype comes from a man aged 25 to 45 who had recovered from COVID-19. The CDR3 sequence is CASSQYRGQDYGYTF. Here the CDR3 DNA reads TGTGCCAGCAGCCAATACAGGGGGCAGGACTATGGCTACACCTTC.